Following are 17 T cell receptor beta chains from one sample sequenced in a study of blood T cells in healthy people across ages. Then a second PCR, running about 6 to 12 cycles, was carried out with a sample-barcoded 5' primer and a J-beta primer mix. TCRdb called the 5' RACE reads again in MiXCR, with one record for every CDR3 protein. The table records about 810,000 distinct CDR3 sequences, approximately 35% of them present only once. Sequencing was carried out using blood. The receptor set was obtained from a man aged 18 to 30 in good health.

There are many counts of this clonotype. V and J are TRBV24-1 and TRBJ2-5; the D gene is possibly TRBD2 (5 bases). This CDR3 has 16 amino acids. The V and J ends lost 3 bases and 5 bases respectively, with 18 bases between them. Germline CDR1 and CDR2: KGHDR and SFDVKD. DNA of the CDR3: TGTGCCACCAGTGATCGCTCTGGAGAGGGTTGGGAGACCCAGTACTTC. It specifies CATSDRSGEGWETQYF.

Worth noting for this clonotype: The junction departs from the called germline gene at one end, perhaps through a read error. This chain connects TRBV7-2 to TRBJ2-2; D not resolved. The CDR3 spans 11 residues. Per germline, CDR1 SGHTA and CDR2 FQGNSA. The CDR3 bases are TGTGCCCGCAGCCACACCGGGGAGCTGTTTTTT. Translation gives CARSHTGELFF. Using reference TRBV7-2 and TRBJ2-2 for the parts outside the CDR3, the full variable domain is GAGVSQSPSNKVTEKGKDVELRCDPISGHTALYWYRQSLGQGLEFLIYFQGNSAPDKSGLPSDRFSAERTGGSVSTLTIQRTQQEDSAVYLCARSHTGELFFGEGSRLTVL.

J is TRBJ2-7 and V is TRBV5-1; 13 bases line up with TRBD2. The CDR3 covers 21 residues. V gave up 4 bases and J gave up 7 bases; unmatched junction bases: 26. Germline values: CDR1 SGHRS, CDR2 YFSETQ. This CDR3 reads CASSPERGLAGAKSSYNEQYF. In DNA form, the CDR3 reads TGCGCCAGCAGCCCCGAACGTGGACTAGCGGGGGCCAAGAGCTCCTACAATGAGCAGTACTTC.

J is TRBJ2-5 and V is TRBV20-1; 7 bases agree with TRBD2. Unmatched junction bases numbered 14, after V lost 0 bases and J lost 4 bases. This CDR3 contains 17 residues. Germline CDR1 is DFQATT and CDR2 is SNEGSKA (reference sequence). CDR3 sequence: CSARDLGFGTIRETQYF. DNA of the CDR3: TGCAGTGCTAGAGATCTAGGTTTCGGGACTATACGAGAGACCCAGTACTTC.

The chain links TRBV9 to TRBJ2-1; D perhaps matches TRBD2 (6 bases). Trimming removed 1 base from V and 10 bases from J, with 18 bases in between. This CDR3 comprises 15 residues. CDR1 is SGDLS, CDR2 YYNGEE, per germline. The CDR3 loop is CASSVTISGSSEQFF. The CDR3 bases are TGTGCCAGCAGCGTAACGATTAGCGGATCTTCCGAGCAGTTCTTC.

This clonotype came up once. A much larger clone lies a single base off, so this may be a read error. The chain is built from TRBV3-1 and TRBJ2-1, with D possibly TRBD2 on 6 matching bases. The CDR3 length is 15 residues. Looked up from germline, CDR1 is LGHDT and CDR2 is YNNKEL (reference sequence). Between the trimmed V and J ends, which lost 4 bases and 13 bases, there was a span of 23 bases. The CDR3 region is CASSPIGTRGETQFF. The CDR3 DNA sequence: TGTGCCAGCAGCCCCATCGGGACTCGAGGGGAGACCCAGTTCTTC.

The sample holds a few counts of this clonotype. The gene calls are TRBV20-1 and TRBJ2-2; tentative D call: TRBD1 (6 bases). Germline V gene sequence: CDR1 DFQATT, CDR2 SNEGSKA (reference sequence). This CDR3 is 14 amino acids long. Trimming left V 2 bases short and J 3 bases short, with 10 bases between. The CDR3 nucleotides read TGCAGTGCTAGAACGCAGGGGCACACCGGGGAGCTGTTTTTT. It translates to CSARTQGHTGELFF.

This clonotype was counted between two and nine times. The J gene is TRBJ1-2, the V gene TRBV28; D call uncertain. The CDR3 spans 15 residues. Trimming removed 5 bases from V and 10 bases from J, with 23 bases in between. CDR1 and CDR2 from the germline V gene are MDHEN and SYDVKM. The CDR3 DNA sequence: TGTGCCAGCAGTCCTGAACTTTTCAGGAGTACGGACTACACCTTC. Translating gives CASSPELFRSTDYTF.

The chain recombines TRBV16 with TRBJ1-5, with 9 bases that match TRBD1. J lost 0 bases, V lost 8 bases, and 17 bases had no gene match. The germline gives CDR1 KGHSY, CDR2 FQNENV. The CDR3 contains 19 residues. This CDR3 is CASRPERRQGGDSNQPQHF. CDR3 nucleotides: TGTGCCAGCCGCCCGGAACGGAGACAGGGGGGAGATAGCAATCAGCCCCAGCATTTT.

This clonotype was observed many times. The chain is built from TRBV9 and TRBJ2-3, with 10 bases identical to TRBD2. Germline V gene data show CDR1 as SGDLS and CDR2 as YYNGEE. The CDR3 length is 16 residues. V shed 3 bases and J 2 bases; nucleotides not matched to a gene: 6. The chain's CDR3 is CASSERTSGYTDTQYF. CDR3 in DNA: TGTGCCAGCAGCGAGCGGACTAGCGGATACACAGATACGCAGTATTTT.

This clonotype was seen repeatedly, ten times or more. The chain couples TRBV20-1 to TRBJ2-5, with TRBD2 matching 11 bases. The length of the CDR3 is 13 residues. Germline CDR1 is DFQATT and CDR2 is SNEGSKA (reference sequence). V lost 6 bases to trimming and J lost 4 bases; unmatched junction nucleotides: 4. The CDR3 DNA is TGCAGTGCCCCAGGACTAGCGGGAGAGACCCAGTACTTC. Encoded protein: CSAPGLAGETQYF.

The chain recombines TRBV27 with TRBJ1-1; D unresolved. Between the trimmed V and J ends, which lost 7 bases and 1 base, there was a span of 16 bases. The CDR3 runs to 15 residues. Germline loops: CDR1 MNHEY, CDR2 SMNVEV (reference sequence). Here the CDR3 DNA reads TGTGCCAGCACCACAAGATCGGACCCGAACACTGAAGCTTTCTTT. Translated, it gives CASTTRSDPNTEAFF.

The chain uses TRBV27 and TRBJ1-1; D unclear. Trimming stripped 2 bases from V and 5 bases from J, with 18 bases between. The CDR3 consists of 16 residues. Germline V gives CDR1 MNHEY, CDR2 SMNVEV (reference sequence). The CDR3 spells CASSLRGREGGTEAFF. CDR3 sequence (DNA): TGTGCCAGCAGTTTAAGAGGCCGGGAGGGTGGTACTGAAGCTTTCTTT.

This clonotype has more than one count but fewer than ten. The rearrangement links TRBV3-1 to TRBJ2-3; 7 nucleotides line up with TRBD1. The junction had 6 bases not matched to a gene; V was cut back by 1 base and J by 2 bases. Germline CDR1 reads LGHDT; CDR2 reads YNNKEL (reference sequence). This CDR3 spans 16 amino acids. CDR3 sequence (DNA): TGTGCCAGCAGCCAAGCGGGACAGACCATCACAGATACGCAGTATTTT. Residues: CASSQAGQTITDTQYF.

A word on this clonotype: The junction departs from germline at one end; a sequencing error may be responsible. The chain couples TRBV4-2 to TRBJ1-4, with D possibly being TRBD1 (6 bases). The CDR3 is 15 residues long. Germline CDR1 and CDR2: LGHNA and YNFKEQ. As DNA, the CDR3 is TGTGCCAGCAACCAAGATCAGGGGTCGGGGGAAAAACTGTTTTTT. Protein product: CASNQDQGSGEKLFF.

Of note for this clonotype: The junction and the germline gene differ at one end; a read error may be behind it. The CDR3 nucleotides are TGTGCCAGTAGCTTGCCCCCCGGGCTGAACACCGGGGAGCTGTTTTTT. Its translation is CASSLPPGLNTGELFF. This chain joins TRBV5-4 and TRBJ2-2; D unclear. The CDR3 has 16 residues. Germline V gene data show CDR1 as SGHNT and CDR2 as YYREEE (reference sequence). The whole variable domain, remainder taken from reference TRBV5-4 and TRBJ2-2, is ETGVTQSPTHLIKTRGQQVTLRCSSQSGHNTVSWYQQALGQGPQFIFQYYREEENGRGNFPPRFSGLQFPNYSSELNVNALELDDSALYLCASSLPPGLNTGELFFGEGSRLTVL.

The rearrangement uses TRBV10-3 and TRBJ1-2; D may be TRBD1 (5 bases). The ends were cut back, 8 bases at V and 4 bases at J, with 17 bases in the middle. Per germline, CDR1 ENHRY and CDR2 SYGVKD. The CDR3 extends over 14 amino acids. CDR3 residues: CAISGDARRYGYTF. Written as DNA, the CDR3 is TGTGCCATCTCCGGGGACGCCCGACGCTATGGCTACACCTTC.